The clone carrying this T cell receptor beta chain is a singleton in its sample. Its cognate antigen is unknown. Clones were sequenced by immunoSEQ multiplex PCR, and TCRdb holds only the in-frame ones, with some missing. The sample consists of roughly 120,000 clones, more than 75% of them appearing once. The sample originates from a study of T cell responses to AZD1222 COVID-19 vaccine. Germline-derived CDR1 and CDR2 are LNHDA and SQIVND (reference sequence). The CDR3 totals 16 residues. After removal of 10 bases from V and 8 bases from J, the junction contained 16 bases not matched to a gene. Broader study findings: After two AZD1222 doses, spike-specific TCR breadth and depth rose versus day 0. Donor demographics were predominantly white British with a female majority; clonal diversity may be underestimated.

The chain employs TRBV19 and TRBJ1-4; 10 nucleotides align to TRBD1. This TCR was sampled from an adult in good health. The specimen was peripheral blood, collected on day 0 of AZD1222 vaccination. CDR3 in amino acids: CATRDRGVVAAEKLFF. For the CDR3, the DNA is TGTGCCACGCGGGACAGGGGAGTTGTGGCGGCCGAAAAACTGTTTTTT.